The entry below describes one TCR beta chain. The CDR3 covers 16 residues. Germline lookup yields CDR1 SGHRS and CDR2 YFSETQ. Losses at the gene ends were 2 bases for V and 0 bases for J; bases not matched to a gene: 6. The data are from a study of blood T cell repertoires in COVID-19. Study-wide context: Collection of acute and convalescent COVID-19 samples took place in the United States, Italy and Spain.

Repertoires were generated with immunoSEQ multiplex PCR, while TCRdb's copy carries only in-frame clones and drops some. The repertoire holds 150,000 or so clones, approximately 87% seen once, with about a tenth in the top ten. The chain combines TRBV5-1 with TRBJ2-3, with 7 positions matching TRBD1. The specimen sequenced was peripheral blood. The TCR was taken from a woman in her 70s with COVID-19, enrolled during active disease. As DNA, the CDR3 is TGCGCCAGCAGCTTTGGACAGGTCATCAGCACAGATACGCAGTATTTT. Translation gives CASSFGQVISTDTQYF.